This TCR beta chain was obtained from a study of CD8 T cells in ankylosing spondylitis. This clonotype was counted many times. What it binds is unknown. Study-wide points: Earlier studies detected some motif variants in reactive arthritis synovial fluid and blood. It appeared that ankylosing spondylitis blood was characterized by a TCR beta motif of fewer than 10 highly homologous variants. Clones tied to disease were said to be significantly enriched in matched ankylosing spondylitis synovial fluid.

The TCR beta libraries were generated through quantitative 5'-RACE incorporating molecular barcodes. TCRdb itself ran the 5' RACE reads through MiXCR, one entry per CDR3 protein. The data hold 200,000 or so distinct CDR3 sequences, with around 13% observed a single time. Germline V gene lookup returns CDR1 SGHRS and CDR2 YFSETQ. This CDR3 region has 14 residues. Trimming shortened V by 5 bases and J by 1 base, and 12 bases separated the two germline ends. This TCR came from a female donor with ankylosing spondylitis or in good health (not recorded which). This chain joins TRBV5-1 and TRBJ1-1, with D perhaps matching TRBD1 (6 bases). Input material: blood, either unsorted or a sorted T cell fraction (not recorded which). Here the CDR3 reads CASSVSRGNTEAFF. CDR3 sequence (DNA): TGCGCCAGCAGTGTGTCCAGGGGGAACACTGAAGCTTTCTTT.